The present TCR beta chain was sequenced within a study of spatial heterogeneity in lung cancer. TCRdb re-called the 5' RACE reads through MiXCR, storing one row per CDR3 protein. The table has approximately 110,000 distinct CDR3 sequences, under 14% seen once. Study conclusions and caveats: There were more appearances of ubiquitous expanded tumor TCRs in blood at resection than at follow-up.

V was clipped by 5 bases and J by 7 bases; unmatched bases: 5. The CDR3 extends over 12 amino acids. Per the germline V gene, CDR1 is GTSNPN and CDR2 is SVGIG (reference sequence). Time point in this sample: blood at routine non-recurrence follow-up after resection. Unsorted tumor, nontumor lung tissue or cryopreserved PBMC supplied the whole RNA. This clonotype was seen repeatedly, ten times or more. Antigen unknown. This sequence joins TRBV30 and TRBJ1-5, with TRBD1 matching over 7 bases. The specimen was PBMCs, collected at follow-up. This clonotype was sampled from a female donor with early-stage non-small cell lung cancer. The DNA for the CDR3 is TGTGCCTGGGCTCAGGGGGACCAGCCCCAGCATTTT. Protein sequence: CAWAQGDQPQHF. Using reference TRBV30 and TRBJ1-5 for the parts outside the CDR3, the full variable domain is SQTIHQWPATLVQPVGSPLSLECTVEGTSNPNLYWYRQAAGRGLQLLFYSVGIGQISSEVPQNLSASRPQDRQFILSSKKLLLSDSGFYLCAWAQGDQPQHFGDGTRLSIL.